The 21 T cell receptor beta chains presented below share a single source sample, sequenced in a study of graft-versus-host responses after intestinal transplantation. Stimulators, 200,000 irradiated and violet-dye-labeled cells, were plated with 200,000 CFSE-labeled responder cells. Clones were read by immunoSEQ multiplex PCR, and TCRdb kept only the in-frame ones, dropping some. The sample shows 20,000 to 25,000 clones, about 45% of them seen only once. The sequences come from alloreactive CD8+ T cells from a mixed lymphocyte reaction culture, collected before transplantation. Subset meaning: CFSE-low proliferating T cells sorted from roughly 6-day pre-transplant mixed lymphocyte reaction (GvH or HvG direction). The receptor source for this set is a human patient who was an organ donor for intestinal transplantation.

Turning to this clone: A far larger clone differs by one base, so this is likely a read error. Other nucleotide sequences in the sample specify the same CDR3. The chain is built from TRBV6-6 and TRBJ1-1; TRBD1 is a possible D gene (5 bases). The V and J ends lost 4 bases and 10 bases respectively, with 10 bases between them. CDR3 length equals 11 residues. In germline, CDR1 is MNHNY, CDR2 SVGAGI (reference sequence). The CDR3: CASSSGGGAFF. CDR3 nucleotide sequence: TGTGCCAGCAGTTCCGGTGGGGGAGCTTTCTTT.

The chain has TRBV11-2 and TRBJ2-1; 8 bases map to TRBD2. This CDR3 has 15 residues. Looked up from germline, CDR1 is SGHAT and CDR2 is FQNNGV. The V gene end was trimmed by 3 bases and the J gene end by 8 bases; junction bases not matched to a gene: 9. CDR3 amino acids: CASSFSGSMGDEQFF. The CDR3 region has the DNA TGTGCCAGCAGCTTCAGCGGGAGCATGGGGGATGAGCAGTTCTTC.

This clone was seen more than once but under ten times. The chain links TRBV30 to TRBJ2-3; weak D call: TRBD2 (5 bases). Trimming cost V 0 bases and J 1 base, with 5 bases left between them. The CDR3 spans 13 residues. From germline, CDR1 is GTSNPN and CDR2 SVGIG (reference sequence). The CDR3 region is CAWSVAGTDTQYF. The DNA for the CDR3 is TGTGCCTGGAGTGTAGCGGGCACAGATACGCAGTATTTT.

This chain uses TRBV28 with TRBJ2-5; 9 bases agree with TRBD2. Germline CDR1 and CDR2: MDHEN and SYDVKM. The CDR3 consists of 20 residues. V lost 3 bases, J lost 0 bases, and 17 bases stayed unmatched. This CDR3 is CASSFSGASGVWAYQETQYF. CDR3 nucleotides: TGTGCCAGCAGTTTCTCCGGGGCTAGCGGGGTTTGGGCGTACCAAGAGACCCAGTACTTC.

The chain carries TRBV27 and TRBJ2-3; D is unclear. The CDR3 runs to 12 residues. Germline V CDR1 and CDR2: MNHEY, SMNVEV (reference sequence). V was clipped by 3 bases and J by 6 bases, with 7 bases between them. The CDR3 DNA follows: TGTGCCAGCAGTTTTCCCCCGGATACGCAGTATTTT. Protein sequence: CASSFPPDTQYF.

This clone was observed a handful of times. Other DNA sequences in this specimen translate into the identical CDR3. The J gene is TRBJ2-6, the V gene TRBV6-1; D gene uncertain. The ends were cut back, 3 bases at V and 0 bases at J, with 15 bases in the middle. Per germline, CDR1 MNHNS and CDR2 SASEGT. The CDR3 consists of 18 residues. Written as DNA, the CDR3 is TGTGCCAGCAGTGACTTTTGGGTGAGCTCCTCTGGGGCCAACGTCCTGACTTTC. Translating gives CASSDFWVSSSGANVLTF.

The chain joins TRBV5-6 to TRBJ2-7; D unresolved. Between the trimmed V and J ends, which lost 2 bases and 3 bases, there was a span of 9 bases. The CDR3 contains 13 residues. Germline CDR1 is SGHDT and CDR2 is YYEEEE. The CDR3 coding sequence is TGTGCCAGCAGCTTCGGTTATGGCTACGAGCAGTACTTC. The encoded protein is CASSFGYGYEQYF.

The chain uses TRBV7-6 and TRBJ2-1, with D possibly TRBD2 on 5 matching bases. Trimming cost V 5 bases and J 0 bases, with 8 bases left between them. Germline V gene sequence: CDR1 SGHVS, CDR2 FNYEAQ. The CDR3 covers 14 residues. Here the CDR3 DNA reads TGTGCCAGCAGCCCGGACTTCTCCTACAATGAGCAGTTCTTC. Amino acids: CASSPDFSYNEQFF.

The rearrangement joins TRBV9 to TRBJ2-3; maybe TRBD2 (6 bases). Looked up from germline, CDR1 is SGDLS and CDR2 is YYNGEE. CDR3 size: 14 residues. The V and J ends lost 3 bases and 0 bases respectively, with 8 bases between them. The CDR3 region is CASSESGSTDTQYF. CDR3 bases: TGTGCCAGCAGCGAAAGCGGGAGCACAGATACGCAGTATTTT.

V and J are TRBV5-4 and TRBJ2-7, with D unclear. The CDR3 sequence is 14 residues long. Germline V gene sequence: CDR1 SGHNT, CDR2 YYREEE (reference sequence). Trimming pared 4 bases from V and 3 bases from J, leaving 14 bases between. The CDR3 here is CASSQDPWNYEQYF. In DNA form, the CDR3 reads TGTGCCAGCAGCCAAGATCCTTGGAACTACGAGCAGTACTTC. The complete variable domain, with remaining parts taken from reference TRBV5-4 and TRBJ2-7, reads ETGVTQSPTHLIKTRGQQVTLRCSSQSGHNTVSWYQQALGQGPQFIFQYYREEENGRGNFPPRFSGLQFPNYSSELNVNALELDDSALYLCASSQDPWNYEQYFGPGTRLTVT.

The chain links TRBV28 to TRBJ2-7, with 11 nucleotides matching TRBD1. V was clipped by 5 bases and J by 0 bases; unmatched bases: 6. The CDR3 spans 16 residues. Germline loops: CDR1 MDHEN, CDR2 SYDVKM. CDR3 bases: TGTGCCAGCAGTAGGACGGGACAGGGGGTCTCCTACGAGCAGTACTTC. It yields the protein CASSRTGQGVSYEQYF.

V is TRBV12-5 and J is TRBJ1-5, with TRBD1 matching 8 bases. The CDR3 sequence is 15 residues long. V gave up 2 bases and J gave up 5 bases; unmatched junction bases: 5. CDR1 LGHNT and CDR2 FRNRAP come from the germline V gene. The CDR3 loop reads CASGLTIQGDQPQHF. For the CDR3, the DNA is TGTGCTAGTGGTTTGACTATACAGGGGGATCAGCCCCAGCATTTT.

This clone occurred a few times. This rearrangement joins TRBV13 to TRBJ2-2; possibly TRBD1 for D (5 bases). With 8 bases removed from V and 6 bases from J, the gap between germline ends came to 10 bases. The CDR3 runs 12 residues. Germline CDR1 PRHDT, CDR2 FYEKMQ (reference sequence). CDR3 DNA: TGTGCCAGCTTAGGGGTGCCCGGGGAGCTGTTTTTT. Translated, it gives CASLGVPGELFF. The full variable domain, in which reference TRBV13 and TRBJ2-2 provide the parts outside the CDR3, is AAGVIQSPRHLIKEKRETATLKCYPIPRHDTVYWYQQGPGQDPQFLISFYEKMQSDKGSIPDRFSAQQFSDYHSELNMSSLELGDSALYFCASLGVPGELFFGEGSRLTVL.

This clone is medium-sized in the sample. The chain links TRBV4-1 to TRBJ1-5; D call uncertain. The CDR3 spans 15 residues. CDR1 is MGHRA, CDR2 YSYEKL, per germline. V was cut by 2 bases and J by 5 bases, with 13 bases left in between. As DNA, the CDR3 is TGCGCCAGCAGCCAATATCGGGGAAGGGATCAGCCCCAGCATTTT. This translates into CASSQYRGRDQPQHF.

The V call is TRBV2, the J call TRBJ2-3; no definite D call. CDR3 length equals 14 residues. V was clipped by 6 bases and J by 3 bases, with 13 bases between them. Germline CDR1 and CDR2: SNHLY and FYNNEI. The DNA of the CDR3 is TGTGCCAGCAGCGATCCTCTCGGGACAGATACGCAGTATTTT. Protein product: CASSDPLGTDTQYF.

This clone was picked up a small number of times. The chain links TRBV4-1 to TRBJ2-5; 8 bases agree with TRBD2. From germline, CDR1 is MGHRA and CDR2 YSYEKL. CDR3 size: 15 residues. V lost 0 bases to trimming and J lost 2 bases; unmatched junction nucleotides: 2. CDR3: CASSQDTSGQETQYF. CDR3 nucleotide sequence: TGCGCCAGCAGCCAAGATACTAGCGGACAAGAGACCCAGTACTTC.

The chain recombines TRBV20-1 with TRBJ2-3, with D hard to call. Germline assignment: CDR1 DFQATT and CDR2 SNEGSKA (reference sequence). The length of the CDR3 is 11 residues. The V end was cut by 5 bases, the J end by 7 bases, with 10 bases between. The CDR3: CSARSWNTQYF. In DNA form, the CDR3 reads TGCAGTGCTCGTAGTTGGAATACGCAGTATTTT.

The chain couples TRBV21-1 to TRBJ1-5; TRBD1 is the table's D call and was not checked against the DNA. TRBV21-1 is noted as a pseudogene. CDR3 length: 17 amino acids. This CDR3 reads CASSKDAGLNSNQPQHF. CDR3 coding DNA: TGTGCCAGCAGCAAAGACGCAGGGCTGAATAGCAATCAGCCCCAGCATTTT.

The chain is built from TRBV7-8 and TRBJ1-2; no firm D call. CDR1 and CDR2 from the germline V gene are SGHVS and FQNEAQ. Trimming took 0 bases from V and 4 from J, leaving 6 bases between them. This CDR3 comprises 13 residues. The DNA of the CDR3 is TGTGCCAGCAGCTTAGCGGTGGGCTATGGCTACACCTTC. It translates to CASSLAVGYGYTF.

This chain joins TRBV4-2 and TRBJ2-7, with TRBD2 identical over 7 bases. The V segment lost 0 bases and the J segment 0 bases; nucleotides outside the gene matches: 8. The CDR3 is 17 amino acids. Germline V gives CDR1 LGHNA, CDR2 YNFKEQ. CDR3 residues: CASSQDVLADSSYEQYF. Here the CDR3 DNA reads TGTGCCAGCAGCCAAGATGTTCTAGCGGATTCCTCCTACGAGCAGTACTTC.

There are a few counts of this clone. V gene TRBV13 combines with J gene TRBJ2-1, with D perhaps matching TRBD1 (6 bases). V dropped 1 base and J dropped 0 bases, with 16 bases sitting between them. The CDR3 covers 18 residues. Per the germline V gene, CDR1 is PRHDT and CDR2 is FYEKMQ (reference sequence). CDR3 nucleotides: TGTGCCAGCAGCTTAGAAAGACAGGTGGAGCTCTCCTACAATGAGCAGTTCTTC. It encodes CASSLERQVELSYNEQFF.